A single sample gave rise to the 25 T cell receptor beta chains below, sequenced in a study of blood T cell repertoires in COVID-19. Clones were sequenced by immunoSEQ multiplex PCR, and TCRdb holds only the in-frame ones, with some missing. The sample holds approximately 240,000 clones; roughly nine tenths are singletons and the top ten take 3% to 3.5%. The specimen was PBMCs or T cells enriched from blood (not recorded which). Receptors were obtained from a woman between 45 and 60 years old in a cohort exposed to, infected with or recovered from COVID-19 (not recorded which).

V gene TRBV15 combines with J gene TRBJ1-5; 10 positions agree with TRBD1. This CDR3 spans 16 amino acids. Trimming removed 0 bases from V and 4 bases from J; junction bases left unmatched: 3. CDR1 is LNHNV and CDR2 is YYDKDF in the germline V gene (reference sequence). CDR3 nucleotide sequence: TGTGCCACCAGCAGAGATCTGGGACAGGGGAATCAGCCCCAGCATTTT. Encoded protein: CATSRDLGQGNQPQHF.

This chain uses TRBV5-1 with TRBJ1-3; 7 bases fit TRBD1. This CDR3 region has 13 residues. CDR1 is SGHRS and CDR2 is YFSETQ in the germline V gene. V lost 7 bases to trimming and J lost 2 bases; unmatched junction nucleotides: 3. CDR3 DNA sequence: TGCGCCAGCCAGCAGGGGGCTGGAAACACCATATATTTT. Translating gives CASQQGAGNTIYF.

This clone was observed a handful of times. The V and J genes are TRBV7-2 and TRBJ2-2; 8 bases line up with TRBD2. The CDR3 is 18 amino acids. The ends lost 4 bases at V and 0 bases at J; junction bases unmatched: 10. Per germline, CDR1 SGHTA and CDR2 FQGNSA. CDR3 DNA sequence: TGTGCCAGCAGCTCCGATAGCGGGAAAACAACGAACACCGGGGAGCTGTTTTTT. Translation: CASSSDSGKTTNTGELFF.

This rearrangement joins TRBV5-1 to TRBJ2-7, with D possibly TRBD2 on 5 matching bases. V lost 0 bases, J lost 1 base, and 8 bases lay in between. Germline V gene lookup returns CDR1 SGHRS and CDR2 YFSETQ. The CDR3 is made up of 14 amino acids. The CDR3 nucleotides are TGCGCCAGCAGCTTGGACGGGGTATCCTACGAGCAGTACTTC. The encoded protein is CASSLDGVSYEQYF.

The gene calls are TRBV7-8 and TRBJ1-5; TRBD1 aligns across 9 bases. The CDR3 is made up of 19 amino acids. V dropped 7 bases and J dropped 0; count of bases not matched to a gene: 16. Germline lookup yields CDR1 SGHVS and CDR2 FQNEAQ. CDR3 nucleotides: TGTGCCAGCATCGAGGGGGTGACAGGGGGGACCTATAGCAATCAGCCCCAGCATTTT. This translates into CASIEGVTGGTYSNQPQHF.

V is TRBV11-2 and J is TRBJ1-1, with unresolved D. The CDR3 has 12 amino acids. Deletions cut 5 bases from V and 11 bases from J, with 15 bases between. Germline CDR1 and CDR2: SGHAT and FQNNGV. CDR3 nucleotide sequence: TGTGCCAGCAGCGTACGGACTGGGGTTGCTTTCTTT. Amino acid sequence: CASSVRTGVAFF.

This sequence joins TRBV7-3 and TRBJ1-1; D possibly corresponds to TRBD1 (5 bases). The CDR3 contains 14 residues. V lost 1 base to trimming and J lost 8 bases, with 14 bases between them. The germline V gene encodes CDR1 SGHTA and CDR2 FQGTGA. The CDR3 bases are TGTGCCAGCAGCTTAAACCCCCAGGGAACCGAAGCTTTCTTT. This gives the protein CASSLNPQGTEAFF. Using reference TRBV7-3 and TRBJ1-1 for the parts outside the CDR3, the full variable domain is GAGVSQTPSNKVTEKGKYVELRCDPISGHTALYWYRQSLGQGPEFLIYFQGTGAADDSGLPNDRFFAVRPEGSVSTLKIQRTERGDSAVYLCASSLNPQGTEAFFGQGTRLTVV.

The chain recombines TRBV20-1 with TRBJ2-1; 9 bases fit TRBD1. The CDR3 runs to 14 residues. The V gene end was trimmed by 3 bases and the J gene end by 3 bases; junction bases not matched to a gene: 3. From germline, CDR1 is DFQATT and CDR2 SNEGSKA (reference sequence). As DNA, the CDR3 is TGCAGTGCTAGTCTGACAGGGGGCTACAATGAGCAGTTCTTC. Amino acid sequence: CSASLTGGYNEQFF.

V and J are TRBV5-4 and TRBJ1-4; no definite D call. The germline V and J ends were trimmed by 2 bases and 0 bases, with 5 bases remaining between them. Germline V gives CDR1 SGHNT, CDR2 YYREEE (reference sequence). This CDR3 has 14 amino acids. The CDR3 protein is CASSFSSTNEKLFF. The CDR3 nucleotides are TGTGCCAGCAGCTTTTCATCAACTAATGAAAAACTGTTTTTT.

The chain links TRBV5-4 to TRBJ1-5, with 7 bases identical to TRBD1. Losses at the gene ends were 2 bases for V and 7 bases for J; bases not matched to a gene: 12. This CDR3 contains 16 residues. Germline CDR1 SGHNT, CDR2 YYREEE (reference sequence). CDR3 sequence: CASSFGGGQAVQPQHF. The CDR3 DNA is TGTGCCAGCAGCTTTGGGGGAGGACAGGCCGTACAGCCCCAGCATTTT.

The chain combines TRBV19 with TRBJ1-1, with TRBD1 matching 7 bases. Losses at the gene ends were 5 bases for V and 0 bases for J; bases not matched to a gene: 6. The CDR3 contains 15 residues. CDR1 and CDR2 from the germline V gene are LNHDA and SQIVND (reference sequence). The CDR3 sequence is CASSGEQGLNTEAFF. CDR3 coding DNA: TGTGCCAGTAGTGGAGAACAGGGGTTGAACACTGAAGCTTTCTTT.

This clone came up once. This chain connects TRBV25-1 to TRBJ1-4; TRBD1 might be the D (5 bases). V was trimmed by 2 bases and J by 8 bases, leaving 9 bases between them. Germline V CDR1 and CDR2: MGHDK, SYGVNS. This CDR3 is built from 13 residues. CDR3 sequence reads: CASSEQGWEKLFF. In nucleotides, the CDR3 is TGTGCCAGCAGTGAACAGGGTTGGGAAAAACTGTTTTTT.

This clone occurred a few times. This sequence joins TRBV29-1 and TRBJ1-3, with no clear D. Trimming cost V 7 bases and J 0 bases, with 7 bases left between them. This CDR3 region has 12 residues. Germline CDR1 reads SQVTM; CDR2 reads ANQGSEA. DNA for the CDR3: TGCAGCGCCGGGAGCTCTGGAAACACCATATATTTT. Translation: CSAGSSGNTIYF. The full variable domain, rest sourced from reference TRBV29-1 and TRBJ1-3, is SAVISQKPSRDICQRGTSLTIQCQVDSQVTMMFWYRQQPGQSLTLIATANQGSEATYESGFVIDKFPISRPNLTFSTLTVSNMSPEDSSIYLCSAGSSGNTIYFGEGSWLTVV.

This clone was counted a few times. The V call is TRBV6-2 or TRBV6-3, the J call TRBJ1-2; 8 nucleotides agree with TRBD1. The V gene end was trimmed by 1 base and the J gene end by 6 bases; junction bases not matched to a gene: 4. The CDR3 is 14 amino acids. Germline V CDR1 and CDR2: MNHEY, SVGEGT. CDR3 DNA sequence: TGTGCCAGCAGTTACTATACAGGGGGTGATGGCTACACCTTC. This encodes CASSYYTGGDGYTF.

The gene calls are TRBV6-2 or TRBV6-3 and TRBJ1-1; no firm D call. From germline, CDR1 is MNHEY and CDR2 SVGEGT. V lost 4 bases and J lost 8, with 5 bases in between. The CDR3 has 10 residues. The CDR3 DNA follows: TGTGCCAGCAGTTCAGGCGAAGCTTTCTTT. It codes for CASSSGEAFF.

This clone was detected once. The rearrangement uses TRBV4-2 and TRBJ1-2, with D possibly being TRBD1 (5 bases). Between the trimmed V and J ends, which lost 4 bases and 7 bases, there was a span of 16 bases. Germline V gene lookup returns CDR1 LGHNA and CDR2 YNFKEQ. This CDR3 contains 14 residues. The CDR3: CASSLLAGGVGYTF. The CDR3, as DNA: TGTGCCAGCAGCCTCCTCGCGGGAGGGGTTGGCTACACCTTC.

The gene calls are TRBV4-3 and TRBJ2-5, with 11 nucleotides matching TRBD2. This CDR3 is 15 amino acids long. Looked up from germline, CDR1 is LGHNA and CDR2 is YSLEER. The V and J ends lost 2 bases and 4 bases, in that order; junction bases with no gene match: 3. The CDR3 region is CASSQSTSGGETQYF. The CDR3 DNA sequence: TGCGCCAGCAGCCAATCCACTAGCGGGGGAGAGACCCAGTACTTC.

This clone appeared once. The rearrangement uses TRBV2 and TRBJ1-2; 8 nucleotides match TRBD1. CDR3 length equals 12 residues. V shed 8 bases and J 3 bases; nucleotides not matched to a gene: 2. CDR1 is SNHLY and CDR2 is FYNNEI in the germline V gene. In DNA form, the CDR3 reads TGTGCCAGCTCGACAGGGGACTATGGCTACACCTTC. It yields the protein CASSTGDYGYTF.

This sequence joins TRBV10-3 and TRBJ1-1, with a tentative D call TRBD1 (6 bases). The CDR3 is 13 residues long. CDR1 is ENHRY and CDR2 is SYGVKD in the germline V gene. The V and J ends lost 9 bases and 0 bases respectively, with 11 bases between them. Here the CDR3 DNA reads TGTGCCATTGTGGACAGTATGAACACTGAAGCTTTCTTT. Protein: CAIVDSMNTEAFF.

This clone has just a few counts. This chain links TRBV11-3 with TRBJ2-2, with D unresolved. The ends were cut back, 1 base at V and 5 bases at J, with 8 bases in the middle. The CDR3 spans 14 residues. CDR1 is SGHNT and CDR2 is YENEEA in the germline V gene. CDR3 in amino acids: CASSLASVTGELFF. CDR3 bases: TGTGCCAGCAGCTTAGCGTCGGTAACCGGGGAGCTGTTTTTT.

The rearrangement uses TRBV19 and TRBJ2-4; TRBD1 agrees at 9 bases. Germline V gene lookup returns CDR1 LNHDA and CDR2 SQIVND (reference sequence). The CDR3 spans 15 residues. Trimming at V came to 4 bases and at J to 11 bases, leaving 12 bases not matched to a gene. In nucleotides, the CDR3 is TGTGCCAGTAGTACCGTTACAGGGGGCGCGGTGCTTCAGTACTTC. Translating it yields CASSTVTGGAVLQYF.

The chain uses TRBV5-4 and TRBJ1-2; 11 positions match TRBD1. V was pared by 4 bases and J by 5 bases, with 7 bases of the junction left unmatched. The CDR3 covers 15 residues. Per germline, CDR1 SGHNT and CDR2 YYREEE (reference sequence). CDR3 amino acids: CASSPGQGAGYGYTF. The CDR3 nucleotides read TGTGCCAGCAGCCCAGGACAGGGGGCCGGTTATGGCTACACCTTC.

The chain recombines TRBV5-6 with TRBJ2-1; 8 bases align to TRBD1. With 1 base clipped from V and 4 bases from J, the junction kept 4 bases outside the gene matches. Germline V gene sequence: CDR1 SGHDT, CDR2 YYEEEE. The CDR3 is made up of 15 amino acids. CDR3 bases: TGTGCCAGCAGCTTGTGGGACAGGAGATACAATGAGCAGTTCTTC. It codes for CASSLWDRRYNEQFF.

The genes are TRBV30 and TRBJ2-5; 8 bases agree with TRBD2. V lost 2 bases and J lost 4; bases outside the gene matches: 9. Per germline, CDR1 GTSNPN and CDR2 SVGIG (reference sequence). The CDR3 is 15 residues long. In DNA form, the CDR3 reads TGTGCCTGGAGTTGGGGTAGCGGGGACCGAGAGACCCAGTACTTC. Protein product: CAWSWGSGDRETQYF.

A single count supports this clone. V usage is TRBV2 and J usage is TRBJ2-6, with 8 bases matching TRBD1. The J segment lost 0 bases and the V segment lost 6 bases, leaving 10 bases of the junction unmatched. Germline V gene sequence: CDR1 SNHLY, CDR2 FYNNEI. CDR3 length equals 18 residues. The CDR3 region is CASREGQVPSSGANVLTF. CDR3 nucleotides: TGTGCCAGCAGGGAGGGACAGGTCCCTTCCTCTGGGGCCAACGTCCTGACTTTC.